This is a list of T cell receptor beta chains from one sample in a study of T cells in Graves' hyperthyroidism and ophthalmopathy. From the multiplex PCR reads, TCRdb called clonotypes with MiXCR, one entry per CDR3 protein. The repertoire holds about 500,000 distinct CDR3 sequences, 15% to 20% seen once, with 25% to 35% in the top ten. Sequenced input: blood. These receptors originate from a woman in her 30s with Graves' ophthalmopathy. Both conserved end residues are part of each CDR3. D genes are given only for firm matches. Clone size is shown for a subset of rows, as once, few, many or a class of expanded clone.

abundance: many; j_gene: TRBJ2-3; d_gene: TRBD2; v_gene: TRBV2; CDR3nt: TGTGCCAGCAGTGGGACTAGCGGGACGGCAGATACGCAGTATTTT; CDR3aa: CASSGTSGTADTQYF
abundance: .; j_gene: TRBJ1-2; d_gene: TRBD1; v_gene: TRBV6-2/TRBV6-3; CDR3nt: TGTGCCAGCAGTTACTCCTCAGGGGGGGTCTATGGCTACACCTTC; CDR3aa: CASSYSSGGVYGYTF
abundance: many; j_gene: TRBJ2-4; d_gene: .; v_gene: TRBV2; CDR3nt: TGTGCCAGCTGCCGGGACAAAAAAAACATTCAGTACTTC; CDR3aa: CASCRDKKNIQYF
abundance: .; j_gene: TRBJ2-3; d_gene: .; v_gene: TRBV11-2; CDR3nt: TGTGCCAGCAGCCCAGGGGCAGGGGTGAACACAGATACGCAGTATTTT; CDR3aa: CASSPGAGVNTDTQYF
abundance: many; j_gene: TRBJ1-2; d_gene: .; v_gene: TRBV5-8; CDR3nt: TGTGCCAGCAGCTTTGGGATGGGTGGCTACACCTTC; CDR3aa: CASSFGMGGYTF
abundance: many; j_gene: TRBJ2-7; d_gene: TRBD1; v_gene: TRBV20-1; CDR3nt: TGCAGTGCCTCCGACAGGGGATATGGCGAGCAGTACTTC; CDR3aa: CSASDRGYGEQYF
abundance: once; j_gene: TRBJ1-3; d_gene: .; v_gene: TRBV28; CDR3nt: TGTGCCAGCAGCTTATTAGCAGGGGAGGCCGGAAACACCATATATTTT; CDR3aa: CASSLLAGEAGNTIYF
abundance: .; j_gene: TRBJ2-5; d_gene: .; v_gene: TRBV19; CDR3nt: TGTGCCAGTAGTATTGACGGACAAGAGACCCAGTACTTC; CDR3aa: CASSIDGQETQYF
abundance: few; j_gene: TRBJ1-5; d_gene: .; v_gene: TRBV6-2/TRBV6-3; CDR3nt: TGTGCCAGCAGTTTTCGAACCGACGCAAACTGGGATCAGCCCCAGCATTTT; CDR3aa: CASSFRTDANWDQPQHF
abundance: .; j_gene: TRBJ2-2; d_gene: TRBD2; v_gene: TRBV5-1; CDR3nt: TGCGCCAGCAGCTGGGGAGGGCCGGGCACCGGGGAGCTGTTTTTT; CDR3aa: CASSWGGPGTGELFF
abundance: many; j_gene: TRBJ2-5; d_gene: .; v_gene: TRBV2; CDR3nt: TGTGCCAGCCGAATCCTGGCAGGGTGGCAAGAGACCCAGTACTTC; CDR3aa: CASRILAGWQETQYF
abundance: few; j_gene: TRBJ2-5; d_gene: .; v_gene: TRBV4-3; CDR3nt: TGCGCCAGCAGCCAAGATATCGGGTCCCACACAGAGACCCAGTACTTC; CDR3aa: CASSQDIGSHTETQYF
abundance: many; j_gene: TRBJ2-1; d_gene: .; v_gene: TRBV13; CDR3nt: TGTGCCAGCAGCTTATGGGGCAAGGACAATGAGCAGTTCTTC; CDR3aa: CASSLWGKDNEQFF
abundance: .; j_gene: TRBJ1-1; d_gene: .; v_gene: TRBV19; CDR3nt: TGTGCCAGTAGAACCCAGGGGTCGAACACTGAAGCTTTCTTT; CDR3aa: CASRTQGSNTEAFF
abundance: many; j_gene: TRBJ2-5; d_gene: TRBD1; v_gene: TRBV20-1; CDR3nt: TGCAGTGCTAGAGCTCGGGACGGGGGGACAGGGCCCCAGTACTTC; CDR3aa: CSARARDGGTGPQYF
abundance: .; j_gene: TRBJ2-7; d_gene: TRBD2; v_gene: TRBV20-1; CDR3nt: TGCAGTGCCTTAGCGGGAGGGCCCTACGAGCAGTACTTC; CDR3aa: CSALAGGPYEQYF
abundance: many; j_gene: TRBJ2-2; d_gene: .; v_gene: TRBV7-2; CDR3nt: TGTGCCAGCAGCTTAGTTGTAAGAATGTCCACCGGGGAGCTGTTTTTT; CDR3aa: CASSLVVRMSTGELFF
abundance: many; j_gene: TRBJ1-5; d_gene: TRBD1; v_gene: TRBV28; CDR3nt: TGTGCCAGCAGTTTACATCGGAAAACCGGGACAGGGGGACATCAGCCCCAGCATTTT; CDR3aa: CASSLHRKTGTGGHQPQHF
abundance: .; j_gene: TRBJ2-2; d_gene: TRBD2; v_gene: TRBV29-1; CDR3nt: TGCAGCGCGAGCTATAGCGGGATTACCGGGGAGCTGTTTTTT; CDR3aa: CSASYSGITGELFF
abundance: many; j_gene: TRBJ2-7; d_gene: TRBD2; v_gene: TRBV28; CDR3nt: TGTGCCAGCAGTGGGGGGGACGCCAAATACGAGCAGTACTTC; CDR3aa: CASSGGDAKYEQYF
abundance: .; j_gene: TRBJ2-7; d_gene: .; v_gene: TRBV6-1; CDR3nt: TGTGCCAGCATGGGTTTCTCCCTGGGCGGGTACGAGCAGTACTTC; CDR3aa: CASMGFSLGGYEQYF
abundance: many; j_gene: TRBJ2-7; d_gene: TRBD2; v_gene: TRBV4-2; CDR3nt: TGTGCCAGCAGCCAAGCGGGGGGTAGCGGCGAGCAGTACTTC; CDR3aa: CASSQAGGSGEQYF
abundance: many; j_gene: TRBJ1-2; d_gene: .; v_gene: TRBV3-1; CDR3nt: TGTGCCAGCAGCCAAGCTTTTTGGCAGAATTATGGCTACACCTTC; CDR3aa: CASSQAFWQNYGYTF
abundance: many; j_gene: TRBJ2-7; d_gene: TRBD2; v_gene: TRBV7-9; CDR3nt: TGTGCCAGCAGTCCCTTGGCGGGAGCCCATCACTCCTACGAGCAGTACTTC; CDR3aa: CASSPLAGAHHSYEQYF
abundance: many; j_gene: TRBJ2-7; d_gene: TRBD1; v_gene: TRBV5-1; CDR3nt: TGCGCCAGCAGCTTGGGGGACAGCCCTTCGGGGCAGTACTTC; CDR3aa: CASSLGDSPSGQYF
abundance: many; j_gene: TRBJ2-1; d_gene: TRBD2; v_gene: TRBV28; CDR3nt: TGTGCCAGCTTATCTAGCGGGAGCTCCTACAATGAGCAGTTCTTC; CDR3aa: CASLSSGSSYNEQFF
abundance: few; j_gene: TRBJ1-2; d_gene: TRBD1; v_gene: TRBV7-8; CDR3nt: TGTGCCAGCAACACAATAACCGGGACAGGGGTCAACTATGGCTACACCTTC; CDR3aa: CASNTITGTGVNYGYTF
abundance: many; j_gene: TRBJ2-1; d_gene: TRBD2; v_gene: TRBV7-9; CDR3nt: TGTGCCAGCAGCCTCGGTGCGGGGGGGGGGAATGAGCAGTTCTTC; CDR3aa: CASSLGAGGGNEQFF
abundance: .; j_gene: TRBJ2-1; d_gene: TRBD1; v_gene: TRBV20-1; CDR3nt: TGCAGCACCCAAGTGGGACAGGAGCAGTTCTTC; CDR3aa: CSTQVGQEQFF
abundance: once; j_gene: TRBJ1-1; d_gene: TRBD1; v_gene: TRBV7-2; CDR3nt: TGTGCCAGCAGCTTAGGGGCGGGACAGGGGAAGAACACTGAAGCTTTCTTT; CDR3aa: CASSLGAGQGKNTEAFF
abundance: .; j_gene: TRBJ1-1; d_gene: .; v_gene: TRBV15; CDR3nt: TGTGCCACCAGCAGAGATAATCCGGCTTTCTTT; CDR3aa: CATSRDNPAFF
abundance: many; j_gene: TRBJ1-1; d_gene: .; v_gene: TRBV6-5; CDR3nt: TGTGCCAGCAGCACCAGCGGCCGTAGGCACACTGAAGCTTTCTTT; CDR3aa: CASSTSGRRHTEAFF
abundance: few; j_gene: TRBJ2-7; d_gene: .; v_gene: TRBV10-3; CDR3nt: TGTGCCATCAGGAGATTTTCGACTGAGTACGAGCAGTACTTC; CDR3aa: CAIRRFSTEYEQYF
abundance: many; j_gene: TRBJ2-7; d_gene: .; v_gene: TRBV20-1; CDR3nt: TGCAGTGCTGGACGCCCTGGGACGGGCTACGAGCAGTACTTC; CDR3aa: CSAGRPGTGYEQYF
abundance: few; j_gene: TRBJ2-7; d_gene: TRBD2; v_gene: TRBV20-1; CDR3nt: TGCAGTGCTGGCAGGGGAAGCGGGAGGGTGCTGGAGCAGTACTTC; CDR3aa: CSAGRGSGRVLEQYF
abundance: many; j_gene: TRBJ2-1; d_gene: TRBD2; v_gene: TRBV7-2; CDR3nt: TGTGCCAGCAGCTTAATGCGCGGGAGTCATGAGCAGTTCTTC; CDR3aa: CASSLMRGSHEQFF
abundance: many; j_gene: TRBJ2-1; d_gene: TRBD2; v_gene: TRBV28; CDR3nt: TGTGCCAGCAGTTTCCGTACTAGCGGGAGCTCCCTTGGTGAGCAGTTCTTC; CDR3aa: CASSFRTSGSSLGEQFF
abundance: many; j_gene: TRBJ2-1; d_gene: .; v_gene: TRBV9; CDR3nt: TGTGCCAGCAGCCCACCGAAACAGGGAACGTTATTCAATGAGCAGTTCTTC; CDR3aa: CASSPPKQGTLFNEQFF
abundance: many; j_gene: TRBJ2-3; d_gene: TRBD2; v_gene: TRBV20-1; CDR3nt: TGCAGTGCTAGAGCGTCTAGCGGGAATCGAGTCACAGATACGCAGTATTTT; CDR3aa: CSARASSGNRVTDTQYF
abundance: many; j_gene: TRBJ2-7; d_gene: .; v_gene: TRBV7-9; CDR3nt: TGTGCCAGCACCGGGACAACAACCTACGAGCAGTACTTC; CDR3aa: CASTGTTTYEQYF
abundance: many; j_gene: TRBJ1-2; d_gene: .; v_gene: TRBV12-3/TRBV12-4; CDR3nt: TGTGCCAGCAGAGAACCGTCGACAAATAACTATGGCTACACCTTC; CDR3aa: CASREPSTNNYGYTF
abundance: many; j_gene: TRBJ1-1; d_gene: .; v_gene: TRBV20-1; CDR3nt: TGCAGTGCTAGCGGGCAGGCGAACACTGAAGCTTTCTTT; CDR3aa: CSASGQANTEAFF
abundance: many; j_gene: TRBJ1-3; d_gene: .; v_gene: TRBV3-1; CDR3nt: TGTGCCAGCAGCCAAGATCAGGGGACAGGAAACACCATATATTTT; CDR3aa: CASSQDQGTGNTIYF
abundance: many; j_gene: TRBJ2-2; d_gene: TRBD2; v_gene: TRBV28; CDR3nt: TGTGCCAGCAGTTCCCACGTTGGTAGCGGGGAACTGAACACCGGGGAGCTGTTTTTT; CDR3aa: CASSSHVGSGELNTGELFF
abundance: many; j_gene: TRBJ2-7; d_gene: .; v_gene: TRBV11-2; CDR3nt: TGTGCCAGCAGCTTAGTCGCGGGTAACTCCTACGAGCAGTACTTC; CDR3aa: CASSLVAGNSYEQYF
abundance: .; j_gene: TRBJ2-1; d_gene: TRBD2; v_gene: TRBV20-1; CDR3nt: TGCAGTGCTACCACTAGCGGGGGATCCTACAATGAGCAGTTCTTC; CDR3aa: CSATTSGGSYNEQFF
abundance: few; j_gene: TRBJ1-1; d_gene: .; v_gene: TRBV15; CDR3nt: TGTGCCACCAGCAGAAGCACGGCAGGGGCCAACACTGAAGCTTTCTTT; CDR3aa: CATSRSTAGANTEAFF
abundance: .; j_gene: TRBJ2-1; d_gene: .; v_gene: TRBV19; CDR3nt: TGTGCCAGTAGTATTGGCCAGTACAATGAGCAGTTCTTC; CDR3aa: CASSIGQYNEQFF
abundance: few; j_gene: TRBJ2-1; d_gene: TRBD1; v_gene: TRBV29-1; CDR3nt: TGCAGCGTCCGGACAGGAGGTAATGAGCAGTTCTTC; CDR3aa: CSVRTGGNEQFF
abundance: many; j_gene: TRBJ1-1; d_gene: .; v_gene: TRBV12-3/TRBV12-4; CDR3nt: TGTGCCAGCAGTTTAGAGCGAAGGGCTTTCTTT; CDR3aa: CASSLERRAFF
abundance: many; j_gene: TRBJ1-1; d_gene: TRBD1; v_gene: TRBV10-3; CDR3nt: TGTGCCATCAGGACAGGGGACACTGAAGCTTTCTTT; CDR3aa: CAIRTGDTEAFF
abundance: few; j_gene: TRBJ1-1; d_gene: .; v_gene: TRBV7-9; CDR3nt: TGTGCCATTAAAAAAGGGGATCTGTTCATGAACACTGAAGCTTTCTTT; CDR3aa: CAIKKGDLFMNTEAFF
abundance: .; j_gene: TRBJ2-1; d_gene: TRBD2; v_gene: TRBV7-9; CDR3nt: TGTGCCAGCAGCTTCCTAGCGGACTGGATTGTGTACAATGAGCAGTTCTTC; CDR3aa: CASSFLADWIVYNEQFF
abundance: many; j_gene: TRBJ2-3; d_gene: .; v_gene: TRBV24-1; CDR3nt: TGTGCCACCAGTGACCGGGACACAAAGGCAGATACGCAGTATTTT; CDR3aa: CATSDRDTKADTQYF
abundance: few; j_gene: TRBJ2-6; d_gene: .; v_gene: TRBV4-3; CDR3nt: TGCGCCAGCAGCCATGTCGTGTGGGGGGCTTCTGGGGCCAACGTCCTGACTTTC; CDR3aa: CASSHVVWGASGANVLTF